Below are 31 T cell receptor beta chains sequenced from a single sample in a study of Ad26.COV2.S vaccination and SARS-CoV-2 variants (dated by TCRdb to the early 2020s). Library generation was performed with the immunoSEQ multiplex PCR assay. Held by TCRdb, this immuneACCESS table contains in-frame sequences only and omits some clones. Under half of the omission traces to an unresolved V gene where checked; the cause of the rest is unknown. The sample records roughly 320,000 clones, 70% to 90% of which are singletons. The ten largest account for 2% to 2.5% of the sample. The treatment or condition label on this specimen signifies: 15 to 20 received Ad26.COV2.S at low or high dose, single or two shots; about five received placebo; per-sample allocation not given. For vaccine and placebo recipients, the sequenced repertoires came from samples collected on day 63 after the first injection. The sample was peripheral blood, taken in a trial of Ad26.COV2.S vaccine versus placebo. These receptors originate from a person between 18 and 65 years old who received the Ad26.COV2.S COVID-19 vaccine or a placebo.

The CDR3 sequence is CASSLPGTLFYGYTF. In nucleotides, the CDR3 is TGTGCCAGCAGCTTACCCGGGACACTATTTTATGGCTACACCTTC. This chain connects TRBV5-6 to TRBJ1-2; a weak D match, TRBD1 (6 bases). The CDR3 spans 15 residues. CDR1 and CDR2 from the germline V gene are SGHDT and YYEEEE. The V and J ends lost 2 bases and 5 bases respectively, with 16 bases between them.

J is TRBJ2-7 and V is TRBV2, with D maybe TRBD2 (6 bases). Germline CDR1 is SNHLY and CDR2 is FYNNEI. This CDR3 spans 14 amino acids. With 6 bases removed from V and 5 bases from J, the gap between germline ends came to 17 bases. Written as DNA, the CDR3 is TGTGCCAGCAGGGTTGGGGTCCCGGGGGACGAGCAGTACTTC. This sequence encodes CASRVGVPGDEQYF.

This sequence joins TRBV20-1 and TRBJ2-3; tentatively, D is TRBD2 (6 bases). The CDR3 is 15 residues long. V lost 3 bases, J lost 1 base, and 14 bases lay in between. Germline V gene sequence: CDR1 DFQATT, CDR2 SNEGSKA (reference sequence). The CDR3 DNA reads as TGCAGTGCTAGTGGGTTAGCGGCCCGCACAGATACGCAGTATTTT. This sequence encodes CSASGLAARTDTQYF.

The rearrangement joins TRBV9 to TRBJ2-3; D call uncertain. This CDR3 contains 14 residues. Germline CDR1 and CDR2: SGDLS and YYNGEE. V dropped 0 bases and J dropped 1 base, with 6 bases sitting between them. The CDR3 coding sequence is TGTGCCAGCAGCGTAGGAGCCCGCACAGATACGCAGTATTTT. Translated, it gives CASSVGARTDTQYF.

The chain uses TRBV29-1 and TRBJ2-3, with D possibly TRBD2 on 6 matching bases. With 7 bases removed from V and 0 bases from J, the gap between germline ends came to 14 bases. In germline, CDR1 is SQVTM, CDR2 ANQGSEA. The CDR3 runs to 14 residues. As DNA, the CDR3 is TGCAGCGCCAGGGACTCGGCTAGCACAGATACGCAGTATTTT. The encoded protein is CSARDSASTDTQYF.

The chain uses TRBV11-3 and TRBJ1-2, with a possible D match to TRBD1 (6 bases). Trimming removed 5 bases from V and 0 bases from J, with 10 bases in between. The CDR3 is 14 amino acids. Germline V gene data show CDR1 as SGHNT and CDR2 as YENEEA. The CDR3, as DNA: TGTGCCAGCAGCCCGAGGACAGCTAACTATGGCTACACCTTC. Amino acids: CASSPRTANYGYTF.

This rearrangement joins TRBV11-2 to TRBJ2-5; 8 bases align to TRBD1. V trimming: 5 bases; J trimming: 5 bases; junction bases outside the gene matches: 4. The germline V gene has CDR1 SGHAT and CDR2 FQNNGV. The CDR3 is made up of 13 amino acids. The CDR3 here is CASSRDRQETQYF. DNA of the CDR3: TGTGCCAGCAGCAGGGACAGGCAGGAGACCCAGTACTTC.

A note on this clone: A junction end diverges from the germline sequence, so it may reflect a read error. The CDR3 sequence: CASSTGQGAGEQYF. CDR3 bases: TGTGCTAGCAGTACAGGACAGGGGGCTGGAGAGCAGTACTTC. The genes are TRBV7-7 and TRBJ2-7; 11 nucleotides agree with TRBD1. This CDR3 region has 14 residues. CDR1 is SSHAT, CDR2 FNYEAQ, per germline (reference sequence).

The chain carries TRBV12-3 or TRBV12-4 and TRBJ1-2, with TRBD1 matching 8 bases. The length of the CDR3 is 12 residues. With V trimmed by 6 bases and J by 7 bases, 4 bases remained unmatched. The CDR3 reads CASRMTGAGYTF. CDR3 DNA sequence: TGTGCCAGCAGGATGACAGGGGCTGGCTACACCTTC.

This clone was recorded once. This chain uses TRBV27 with TRBJ1-6, with 8 bases identical to TRBD1. The length of the CDR3 is 16 residues. With 0 bases clipped from V and 7 bases from J, the junction kept 5 bases outside the gene matches. Germline assignment: CDR1 MNHEY and CDR2 SMNVEV (reference sequence). CDR3 loop: CASSLSQGASNSPLHF. The CDR3 DNA sequence: TGTGCCAGCAGTTTATCTCAGGGGGCTTCGAATTCACCCCTCCACTTT.

J is TRBJ1-1 and V is TRBV5-4; D may be TRBD1 (5 bases). Trimming left V 0 bases short and J 1 base short, with 10 bases between. The V gene's germline CDR1 is SGHNT and CDR2 YYREEE (reference sequence). The CDR3 covers 15 residues. This chain's CDR3 is CASSLGGQSNTEAFF. The DNA of the CDR3 is TGTGCCAGCAGCTTGGGAGGACAATCGAACACTGAAGCTTTCTTT. The whole variable domain, filled in from reference TRBV5-4 and TRBJ1-1, reads ETGVTQSPTHLIKTRGQQVTLRCSSQSGHNTVSWYQQALGQGPQFIFQYYREEENGRGNFPPRFSGLQFPNYSSELNVNALELDDSALYLCASSLGGQSNTEAFFGQGTRLTVV.

This clone was seen only once. The rearrangement uses TRBV7-6 and TRBJ2-7; 10 nucleotides align to TRBD1. This CDR3 spans 16 amino acids. Trimming cost V 5 bases and J 1 base; bases outside gene matches: 8. Germline-derived CDR1 and CDR2 are SGHVS and FNYEAQ. DNA for the CDR3: TGTGCCAGCAGCCGACCCCGGGACAGGGGATCCTACGAGCAGTACTTC. Its translation: CASSRPRDRGSYEQYF.

CDR3: CASSRGGVRNSPLHF. The CDR3 nucleotides read TGTGCCAGCAGCCGAGGGGGGGTTCGCAATTCACCCCTCCACTTT. V and J are TRBV3-1 (or the pseudogene TRBV3-2) and TRBJ1-6; D might be TRBD1 (6 bases). The CDR3 sequence is 15 residues long. Germline CDR1 is LGHDT and CDR2 is YNNKEL (reference sequence). Trimming shortened V by 4 bases and J by 7 bases, and 14 bases separated the two germline ends.

The chain joins TRBV7-8 to TRBJ2-2; tentatively, D is TRBD2 (7 bases). Germline V gene data show CDR1 as SGHVS and CDR2 as FQNEAQ. V dropped 3 bases and J dropped 7 bases, with 15 bases sitting between them. The CDR3 consists of 15 residues. The CDR3: CASSLNGGGVGELFF. The CDR3 DNA reads TGTGCCAGCAGCTTGAATGGCGGGGGCGTCGGGGAGCTGTTTTTT.

The V call is TRBV29-1, the J call TRBJ2-1, with 14 nucleotides matching TRBD2. After removal of 3 bases from V and 6 bases from J, the junction contained 7 bases not matched to a gene. Per germline, CDR1 SQVTM and CDR2 ANQGSEA. The CDR3 runs to 16 residues. CDR3 sequence reads: CSVDAVGLAGGNEQFF. In nucleotides, the CDR3 is TGCAGCGTTGACGCGGTCGGACTAGCGGGAGGCAATGAGCAGTTCTTC.

This rearrangement joins TRBV6-4 to TRBJ2-2, with 7 bases that match TRBD2. Germline-derived CDR1 and CDR2 are MRHNA and SNTAGT. Trimming took 2 bases from V and 4 from J; bases not matched to a gene: 4. The CDR3 has 15 residues. The CDR3, as DNA: TGTGCCAGCAGTGACCTTGGGGGGGTCACCGGGGAGCTGTTTTTT. It translates to CASSDLGGVTGELFF.

To note about this clone: The sample contains more than one DNA sequence encoding this CDR3. The chain combines TRBV19 with TRBJ1-1; D ambiguous. The V end lost 6 bases, the J end lost 0 bases, and 5 bases lay between the germline ends. Germline loops: CDR1 LNHDA, CDR2 SQIVND (reference sequence). This CDR3 is built from 12 residues. This chain's CDR3 is CASRSMNTEAFF. In nucleotides, the CDR3 is TGTGCCAGTAGATCGATGAACACTGAAGCTTTCTTT.

The V gene is TRBV3-1 (or the pseudogene TRBV3-2), the J gene TRBJ2-7, with D perhaps being TRBD1 or TRBD2 (5 bases each). With 1 base removed from V and 2 bases from J, the gap between germline ends came to 12 bases. CDR3 size: 15 residues. CDR1 and CDR2 from the germline V gene are LGHDT and YNNKEL (reference sequence). The CDR3 is CASSQGRGVPYEQYF. CDR3 DNA sequence: TGTGCCAGCAGCCAAGGTCGGGGCGTCCCCTACGAGCAGTACTTC.

Here the CDR3 DNA reads TGTGCCAGTAGTGTAAGGGGGAATCAGCCCCAGCATTTT. It yields the protein CASSVRGNQPQHF. V and J are TRBV19 and TRBJ1-5; a possible D gene is TRBD1 (6 bases). CDR3 length: 13 amino acids. Germline loops: CDR1 LNHDA, CDR2 SQIVND (reference sequence). V shed 5 bases and J shed 4 bases, with 9 bases lying between them.

This sequence joins TRBV7-8 and TRBJ2-3; 14 nucleotides match TRBD2. This CDR3 contains 18 residues. Germline V lookup: CDR1 SGHVS, CDR2 FQNEAQ. V shed 6 bases, J shed 3 bases, and the junction held 11 bases outside the gene matches. The CDR3, as DNA: TGTGCCAGCAGAGGGTCACCGGGACTAGCGGGGGTAACAGATACGCAGTATTTT. Amino acids: CASRGSPGLAGVTDTQYF.

V gene TRBV15 combines with J gene TRBJ2-1; 10 bases line up with TRBD2. The trim removed 4 bases at V and 1 base at J, leaving 16 bases unmatched. The germline CDR1 and CDR2 sequences are LNHNV and YYDKDF (reference sequence). This CDR3 has 20 amino acids. The CDR3 coding sequence is TGTGCCACCAGCACGCCCACTTCCAGCGGGGGGGCAAGGTCCTACAATGAGCAGTTCTTC. This gives the protein CATSTPTSSGGARSYNEQFF.

The CDR3 spells CASSTQTGGGSPLHF. DNA of the CDR3: TGTGCCAGTAGTACCCAGACAGGGGGCGGTTCACCCCTCCACTTT. This chain uses TRBV19 with TRBJ1-6; 10 nucleotides align to TRBD1. The ends lost 4 bases at V and 9 bases at J; junction bases unmatched: 6. The germline CDR1 and CDR2 sequences are LNHDA and SQIVND (reference sequence). The CDR3 totals 15 residues.

This clone was counted between two and nine times. The chain joins TRBV19 to TRBJ2-7; 8 bases are shared with TRBD1. The CDR3 length is 13 residues. Germline CDR1 LNHDA, CDR2 SQIVND (reference sequence). V gave up 8 bases and J gave up 5 bases; unmatched junction bases: 8. CDR3 protein: CASGGQGNDEQYF. The CDR3 DNA is TGTGCCAGTGGTGGACAGGGTAACGACGAGCAGTACTTC.

The chain couples TRBV14 to TRBJ2-1; D possibly uses TRBD1 or TRBD2 (5 bases each). Trimming pared 1 base from V and 4 bases from J, leaving 14 bases between. The germline V gene has CDR1 SGHDN and CDR2 FVKESK. This CDR3 has 16 residues. In nucleotides, the CDR3 is TGTGCCAGCAGCCAAGTTGCCGGGACCACATACAATGAGCAGTTCTTC. Its translation is CASSQVAGTTYNEQFF.

The chain has TRBV5-1 and TRBJ2-1; TRBD2 matches 13 bases. CDR1 and CDR2 (germline): SGHRS, YFSETQ. This CDR3 region has 18 residues. V lost 1 base and J lost 4; bases outside the gene matches: 8. CDR3 loop: CASSLNRLAGGKYNEQFF. CDR3 DNA sequence: TGCGCCAGCAGCTTGAATAGACTAGCGGGGGGAAAGTACAATGAGCAGTTCTTC.

Many counts were recorded for this clone. The chain is built from TRBV5-4 and TRBJ1-2; tentative D call: TRBD1 (5 bases). V lost 4 bases to trimming and J lost 2 bases, with 9 bases between them. This CDR3 has 13 amino acids. Germline CDR1 is SGHNT and CDR2 is YYREEE (reference sequence). Here the CDR3 DNA reads TGTGCCAGCAGCGGGGGAGGGAACTATGGCTACACCTTC. Its translation is CASSGGGNYGYTF. Using reference TRBV5-4 and TRBJ1-2 for the parts outside the CDR3, the full variable domain is ETGVTQSPTHLIKTRGQQVTLRCSSQSGHNTVSWYQQALGQGPQFIFQYYREEENGRGNFPPRFSGLQFPNYSSELNVNALELDDSALYLCASSGGGNYGYTFGSGTRLTVV.

Only one count was recorded for this clone. CDR3 DNA: TGTGCCAGCAGTTATAAGGGGACAGGCACTGAAGCTTTCTTT. It yields the protein CASSYKGTGTEAFF. The V call is TRBV6-5, the J call TRBJ1-1; 8 nucleotides match TRBD1. The germline V gene has CDR1 MNHEY and CDR2 SVGAGI. The ends lost 3 bases at V and 4 bases at J; junction bases unmatched: 4. The CDR3 totals 14 residues.

This chain connects TRBV5-1 to TRBJ2-3; 15 bases agree with TRBD2. Germline lookup yields CDR1 SGHRS and CDR2 YFSETQ. The CDR3 spans 17 residues. J gave up 3 bases and V 4 bases, and 6 bases lay outside the gene matches. The CDR3 is CASSPGLAGGLTDTQYF. The CDR3 DNA sequence: TGCGCCAGCAGCCCCGGACTAGCGGGGGGGCTTACAGATACGCAGTATTTT.

The chain recombines TRBV16 with TRBJ1-5, with 8 bases matching TRBD1. Germline V gives CDR1 KGHSY, CDR2 FQNENV. The ends lost 1 base at V and 9 bases at J; junction bases unmatched: 14. The CDR3 sequence is 17 residues long. CDR3 sequence: CASSQLEFDRGIWPQHF. The CDR3 nucleotides are TGTGCCAGCAGCCAATTAGAGTTTGACAGGGGTATTTGGCCCCAGCATTTT.

Notes on this clone: At one boundary the junction diverges from the germline segment, which might be a read error. This chain connects TRBV3-1 (or the pseudogene TRBV3-2) to TRBJ1-4; D ambiguous. Looked up from germline, CDR1 is LGHDT and CDR2 is YNNKEL (reference sequence). This CDR3 has 12 residues. CDR3 protein: CASSLSPGQLIF. The CDR3 DNA reads as TGTGCCAGCAGCCTCTCGCCGGGCCAGCTGATTTTT.

This rearrangement joins TRBV19 to TRBJ1-2; 7 nucleotides match TRBD1. CDR3 length: 16 residues. V was pared by 5 bases and J by 0 bases, with 9 bases of the junction left unmatched. Germline assignment: CDR1 LNHDA and CDR2 SQIVND (reference sequence). Here the CDR3 reads CASSFHRQGTNYGYTF. The CDR3 DNA sequence: TGTGCCAGTAGTTTCCACCGACAGGGAACTAACTATGGCTACACCTTC. The variable domain in full, with the rest retrieved from reference TRBV19 and TRBJ1-2, is DGGITQSPKYLFRKEGQNVTLSCEQNLNHDAMYWYRQDPGQGLRLIYYSQIVNDFQKGDIAEGYSVSREKKESFPLTVTSAQKNPTAFYLCASSFHRQGTNYGYTFGSGTRLTVV.